These 14 T cell receptor beta chains were sequenced from one sample in a study of control samples from healthy donors and cancer patients. Clones were sequenced by immunoSEQ multiplex PCR, and TCRdb holds only the in-frame ones, with some missing. This table holds about 93,000 clones, 88% found once. Sequenced: blood. The receptors originated from a woman in her seventies in good health.

The chain has TRBV9 and TRBJ1-5; the D is unclear. The germline gives CDR1 SGDLS, CDR2 YYNGEE. V shed 3 bases and J shed 6 bases, with 16 bases lying between them. This CDR3 region has 15 residues. The CDR3 sequence: CASSGGEGRSQPQHF. CDR3 coding DNA: TGTGCCAGCAGCGGCGGGGAGGGAAGGAGTCAGCCCCAGCATTTT.

The gene calls are TRBV18 and TRBJ2-5, with D uncertain. The V gene's germline CDR1 is KGHSH and CDR2 LQKENI. Trimming removed 0 bases at V and 9 bases at J, with 11 bases between. This CDR3 is 13 amino acids long. CDR3 coding DNA: TGTGCCAGCTCACCACCCGGCGAGTTGGCCCAGTACTTC. As protein: CASSPPGELAQYF.

The V call is TRBV6-5, the J call TRBJ2-1; TRBD2 might be the D (5 bases). Germline assignment: CDR1 MNHEY and CDR2 SVGAGI. Trimming stripped 2 bases from V and 5 bases from J, with 16 bases between. The CDR3 has 16 amino acids. CDR3 amino acids: CASSYTLAGGDNEQFF. CDR3 sequence (DNA): TGTGCCAGCAGTTACACCCTGGCAGGAGGAGACAATGAGCAGTTCTTC.

The J gene is TRBJ1-5, the V gene TRBV7-2; no clear D. This CDR3 contains 12 residues. The V gene's germline CDR1 is SGHTA and CDR2 FQGNSA. Trimming stripped 4 bases from V and 9 bases from J, with 10 bases between. In DNA form, the CDR3 reads TGTGCCAGCAGCTCGCCCTCCGTGCCCCAGCATTTT. Residues: CASSSPSVPQHF.

The chain carries TRBV28 and TRBJ1-1, with D possibly being TRBD1 (5 bases). Germline assignment: CDR1 MDHEN and CDR2 SYDVKM. The V gene lost 8 bases and the J gene lost 4 bases, with 20 bases spanning the gap. This CDR3 region has 15 residues. The CDR3 reads CASLTFGDGITEAFF. The CDR3 nucleotides read TGTGCCAGCCTGACTTTTGGGGACGGGATCACTGAAGCTTTCTTT.

CDR3 loop: CASSQDGGGTDTQYF. CDR3 bases: TGTGCCAGCAGCCAAGACGGGGGAGGGACAGATACGCAGTATTTT. This rearrangement joins TRBV4-2 to TRBJ2-3, with TRBD2 matching over 7 bases. Per germline, CDR1 LGHNA and CDR2 YNFKEQ. Unmatched junction bases numbered 3, after V lost 0 bases and J lost 3 bases. CDR3 length equals 15 residues.

The chain joins TRBV6-5 to TRBJ1-1; the match to TRBD1 covers 7 bases. Per the germline V gene, CDR1 is MNHEY and CDR2 is SVGAGI. V was pared by 2 bases and J by 1 base, with 4 bases of the junction left unmatched. CDR3 length: 15 amino acids. CDR3 coding DNA: TGTGCCAGCAGTTACCAGGGACAGCAGAACACTGAAGCTTTCTTT. Protein product: CASSYQGQQNTEAFF.

The chain carries TRBV6-1 and TRBJ1-2; D is uncertain. V was shortened by 3 bases and J by 8 bases, with 13 bases between the two germline ends. CDR3 length: 13 amino acids. Germline CDR1 reads MNHNS; CDR2 reads SASEGT. The CDR3 DNA reads TGTGCCAGCAGTGACCCCCCGTCCATGGGCTACACCTTC. Its protein is CASSDPPSMGYTF.

This rearrangement joins TRBV29-1 to TRBJ1-1; a possible D gene is TRBD1 (5 bases). The CDR3 is made up of 13 amino acids. Germline V gene data show CDR1 as SQVTM and CDR2 as ANQGSEA. Trimming left V 6 bases short and J 0 bases short, with 11 bases between. As DNA, the CDR3 is TGCAGCGTCTCTCGAGGGGTGAACACTGAAGCTTTCTTT. Translating gives CSVSRGVNTEAFF.

The rearrangement links TRBV29-1 to TRBJ1-1; D may be TRBD1 (5 bases). Germline V gene sequence: CDR1 SQVTM, CDR2 ANQGSEA. The CDR3 runs 11 residues. V was cut by 7 bases and J by 8 bases, with 14 bases left in between. CDR3 nucleotides: TGCAGCGGCGGCTGGAGACAGGAAGCTTTCTTT. This codes for CSGGWRQEAFF.

The V call is TRBV19, the J call TRBJ1-1; D remains ambiguous. Per the germline V gene, CDR1 is LNHDA and CDR2 is SQIVND (reference sequence). This CDR3 region has 14 residues. V was pared by 0 bases and J by 2 bases, with 7 bases between. CDR3 sequence reads: CASSIDGYNTEAFF. The CDR3 DNA reads TGTGCCAGTAGTATAGATGGCTACAACACTGAAGCTTTCTTT.

The chain recombines TRBV4-3 with TRBJ2-3; D uncertain. The length of the CDR3 is 16 residues. Trimming removed 0 bases from V and 4 bases from J, with 14 bases in between. CDR1 is LGHNA, CDR2 YSLEER, per germline. In DNA, the CDR3 is TGCGCCAGCAGCCAAGATTTGGCAATGTCCGCAGATACGCAGTATTTT. Its translation: CASSQDLAMSADTQYF.

The chain employs TRBV28 and TRBJ2-7; 11 bases agree with TRBD2. CDR1 is MDHEN, CDR2 SYDVKM, per germline. V lost 8 bases, J lost 2 bases, and 14 bases stayed unmatched. The length of the CDR3 is 17 residues. The CDR3 region has the DNA TGTGCCAGCTTAACTAGCGGGGGCCCAACTGCCACCTACGAGCAGTACTTC. Translating gives CASLTSGGPTATYEQYF.

The chain combines TRBV6-2 or TRBV6-3 with TRBJ1-1; D unclear. Per the germline V gene, CDR1 is MNHEY and CDR2 is SVGEGT. This CDR3 spans 12 amino acids. Trimming shortened V by 4 bases and J by 7 bases, and 10 bases separated the two germline ends. CDR3 DNA: TGTGCCAGCAGTTTTGGACTCTTTGAAGCTTTCTTT. Translation: CASSFGLFEAFF.